A selection of T cell receptor beta chains follows, all from one sample in a study of cytomegalovirus exposure and HLA in healthy donors. Profiled with immunoSEQ multiplex PCR; TCRdb holds only in-frame clones, not every one. The data hold under 200,000 clones, with roughly 70% observed a single time. Sequencing was carried out using PBMCs. Receptors originate from a girl aged 5-17 years in good health and CMV-seronegative. The CDR3 runs from the conserved cysteine through the conserved F or W. A D gene is named only where the DNA matches it firmly. The size field is filled for only some rows; it gives once, few, many or a size class.

clone_size: few; j_call: TRBJ1-2; d_call: .; cdr3_length: 13; v_call: TRBV2; cdr3_nt: TGTGCCAGCAGTGAGGAGGAATCCTATGGCTACACCTTC; cdr3_aa: CASSEEESYGYTF
clone_size: .; j_call: TRBJ2-2; d_call: TRBD1; cdr3_length: 18; v_call: TRBV15; cdr3_nt: TGTGCCACCAGCGGAACCCCGGGACAGGGGGCAGAAACCGGGGAGCTGTTTTTT; cdr3_aa: CATSGTPGQGAETGELFF
clone_size: .; j_call: TRBJ1-1; d_call: .; cdr3_length: 15; v_call: TRBV10-1; cdr3_nt: TGCGCCAGCAGTGAAGGAGGACTAGCGGACACTGAAGCTTTCTTT; cdr3_aa: CASSEGGLADTEAFF
clone_size: .; j_call: TRBJ2-2; d_call: .; cdr3_length: 14; v_call: TRBV5-1; cdr3_nt: TGCGCCAGCAGCTTGCTCAGTAACACCGGGGAGCTGTTTTTT; cdr3_aa: CASSLLSNTGELFF
clone_size: .; j_call: TRBJ2-3; d_call: .; cdr3_length: 16; v_call: TRBV28; cdr3_nt: TGTGCCAGCAGTTTCGGGACTCAAGAAAGCACAGATACGCAGTATTTT; cdr3_aa: CASSFGTQESTDTQYF
clone_size: .; j_call: TRBJ1-5; d_call: TRBD1; cdr3_length: 17; v_call: TRBV9; cdr3_nt: TGTGCCAGCAGCGTAGGTCCGGGACAGGGTCACAATCAGCCCCAGCATTTT; cdr3_aa: CASSVGPGQGHNQPQHF
clone_size: .; j_call: TRBJ2-1; d_call: TRBD2; cdr3_length: 13; v_call: TRBV25-1; cdr3_nt: TGTGCCAGCGCAACTAGCGGGGGAGATGAGCAGTTCTTC; cdr3_aa: CASATSGGDEQFF
clone_size: .; j_call: TRBJ2-1; d_call: TRBD1; cdr3_length: 15; v_call: TRBV7-3; cdr3_nt: TGTGCCAGCAGCTCCGCCCGGGACAGTCACAATGAGCAGTTCTTC; cdr3_aa: CASSSARDSHNEQFF
clone_size: .; j_call: TRBJ1-1; d_call: TRBD1; cdr3_length: 13; v_call: TRBV30; cdr3_nt: TGTGCCTGGAGTATTACAGGGGGCACTGAAGCTTTCTTT; cdr3_aa: CAWSITGGTEAFF
clone_size: .; j_call: TRBJ1-3; d_call: .; cdr3_length: 16; v_call: TRBV7-9; cdr3_nt: TGTGCCAGCAGCTTATTTGAGGCAATCGCTGGAAACACCATATATTTT; cdr3_aa: CASSLFEAIAGNTIYF
clone_size: .; j_call: TRBJ2-5; d_call: .; cdr3_length: 15; v_call: TRBV18; cdr3_nt: TGTGCCAGCTCACAACGACAAGTCTACCAAGAGACCCAGTACTTC; cdr3_aa: CASSQRQVYQETQYF
clone_size: .; j_call: TRBJ1-5; d_call: .; cdr3_length: 15; v_call: TRBV5-1; cdr3_nt: TGCGCCAGCAGAGAGACTGCAGTCCCCAATCAGCCCCAGCATTTT; cdr3_aa: CASRETAVPNQPQHF
clone_size: .; j_call: TRBJ1-5; d_call: .; cdr3_length: 13; v_call: TRBV11-1; cdr3_nt: TGTGCCAGCAGCCAGGGAGGGGATCAGCCCCAGCATTTT; cdr3_aa: CASSQGGDQPQHF
clone_size: .; j_call: TRBJ1-1; d_call: .; cdr3_length: 12; v_call: TRBV7-9; cdr3_nt: TGTGCCAGCAGTTTTTCCCAGGGAGAAGCTTTCTTT; cdr3_aa: CASSFSQGEAFF
clone_size: .; j_call: TRBJ2-7; d_call: TRBD1; cdr3_length: 17; v_call: TRBV10-3; cdr3_nt: TGTGCCATCAGTGAGTCCACGACAGGGGAAGGGGCCTACGAGCAGTACTTC; cdr3_aa: CAISESTTGEGAYEQYF
clone_size: .; j_call: TRBJ2-3; d_call: .; cdr3_length: 15; v_call: TRBV5-1; cdr3_nt: TGCGCCAGCAGATCAGGGGAAGCTAGCACAGATACGCAGTATTTT; cdr3_aa: CASRSGEASTDTQYF
clone_size: few; j_call: TRBJ1-5; d_call: TRBD1; cdr3_length: 16; v_call: TRBV10-3; cdr3_nt: TGTGCCATCAGTGAGTCCTCCGGGACAGGGACTCAGCCCCAGCATTTT; cdr3_aa: CAISESSGTGTQPQHF
clone_size: .; j_call: TRBJ2-4; d_call: .; cdr3_length: 12; v_call: TRBV2; cdr3_nt: TGTGCCAGCACGACAGATAAAAACATTCAGTACTTC; cdr3_aa: CASTTDKNIQYF
clone_size: .; j_call: TRBJ1-6; d_call: .; cdr3_length: 14; v_call: TRBV15; cdr3_nt: TGTGCCACCAGCAGAGACGGTAATAATTCACCCCTCCACTTT; cdr3_aa: CATSRDGNNSPLHF
clone_size: .; j_call: TRBJ1-1; d_call: TRBD1; cdr3_length: 15; v_call: TRBV19; cdr3_nt: TGTGCCAGTAGTACCTTTAGACAGGGTCCCACTGAAGCTTTCTTT; cdr3_aa: CASSTFRQGPTEAFF
clone_size: few; j_call: TRBJ2-7; d_call: .; cdr3_length: 14; v_call: TRBV7-3; cdr3_nt: TGTGCCAGCAGCTCAGCAGGGACATCCTACGAGCAGTACTTC; cdr3_aa: CASSSAGTSYEQYF
clone_size: .; j_call: TRBJ2-1; d_call: .; cdr3_length: 13; v_call: TRBV6-4; cdr3_nt: TGTGCCAGCAGTGAGACCCCGCGGGGTGAGCAGTTCTTC; cdr3_aa: CASSETPRGEQFF
clone_size: .; j_call: TRBJ1-6; d_call: TRBD1; cdr3_length: 15; v_call: TRBV5-1; cdr3_nt: TGCGCCAGCGTCAGATCCGACCCGGACAGGTCACCCCTCCACTTT; cdr3_aa: CASVRSDPDRSPLHF
clone_size: .; j_call: TRBJ2-1; d_call: .; cdr3_length: 13; v_call: TRBV6-5; cdr3_nt: TGTGCCAGCAGCCCCACAGGGTTGGGTGGGCAGTTCTTC; cdr3_aa: CASSPTGLGGQFF
clone_size: once; j_call: TRBJ1-2; d_call: TRBD1; cdr3_length: 15; v_call: TRBV4-1; cdr3_nt: TGCGCCAGCAGCCAAGAGGAGACAGGGCCCTATGGCTACACCTTC; cdr3_aa: CASSQEETGPYGYTF
clone_size: .; j_call: TRBJ2-5; d_call: .; cdr3_length: 18; v_call: TRBV4-1; cdr3_nt: TGCGCCAGCAGCCTGCCCCCTAGTGGTAGATCGCCTTGGGAGACCCAGTACTTC; cdr3_aa: CASSLPPSGRSPWETQYF
clone_size: .; j_call: TRBJ1-1; d_call: TRBD1; cdr3_length: 16; v_call: TRBV9; cdr3_nt: TGTGCCAGCACGAAAGGTGGCAGGGGGCTAAGTACTGAAGCTTTCTTT; cdr3_aa: CASTKGGRGLSTEAFF
clone_size: .; j_call: TRBJ2-1; d_call: .; cdr3_length: 15; v_call: TRBV27; cdr3_nt: TGTGCCAGCCTACAGGGAAAAAGGGCCAGGCATGAGCAGTTCTTC; cdr3_aa: CASLQGKRARHEQFF
clone_size: .; j_call: TRBJ2-3; d_call: .; cdr3_length: 16; v_call: TRBV9; cdr3_nt: TGTGCCAGCAGTAGGAGTGGGCAGGGTCGGACAGATACGCAGTATTTT; cdr3_aa: CASSRSGQGRTDTQYF
clone_size: .; j_call: TRBJ1-2; d_call: .; cdr3_length: 13; v_call: TRBV30; cdr3_nt: TGTGCCTGGAGTGTAGCAGGTTGGGCGGGCTACACCTTC; cdr3_aa: CAWSVAGWAGYTF
clone_size: .; j_call: TRBJ1-5; d_call: .; cdr3_length: 16; v_call: TRBV21-1; cdr3_nt: TGTGCCAGCAGGGCGGGGGACAGGCATAGCAATCAGCCCCAGCATTTT; cdr3_aa: CASRAGDRHSNQPQHF
clone_size: .; j_call: TRBJ1-5; d_call: .; cdr3_length: 13; v_call: TRBV18; cdr3_nt: TGTGCCAGCTCACTCGACACCAATCAGCCCCAGCATTTT; cdr3_aa: CASSLDTNQPQHF
clone_size: few; j_call: TRBJ2-1; d_call: .; cdr3_length: 16; v_call: TRBV2; cdr3_nt: TGTGCCAGCAACAAACAGGGCCGGGACTCCTACAATGAGCAGTTCTTC; cdr3_aa: CASNKQGRDSYNEQFF
clone_size: few; j_call: TRBJ2-5; d_call: TRBD1; cdr3_length: 15; v_call: TRBV19; cdr3_nt: TGTGCCAGTAGCCTAACCGCAGGGGGTAGCAAGACCCAGTACTTC; cdr3_aa: CASSLTAGGSKTQYF
clone_size: .; j_call: TRBJ2-7; d_call: TRBD1; cdr3_length: 13; v_call: TRBV28; cdr3_nt: TGTGCCAGCAGTCCACAGGGGGCCAACGAGCAGTACTTC; cdr3_aa: CASSPQGANEQYF
clone_size: .; j_call: TRBJ1-3; d_call: TRBD1; cdr3_length: 18; v_call: TRBV18; cdr3_nt: TGTGCCAGCTCACCTCAACGGACAGGCGCCTCCTCTGGAAACACCATATATTTT; cdr3_aa: CASSPQRTGASSGNTIYF
clone_size: .; j_call: TRBJ2-1; d_call: TRBD2; cdr3_length: 15; v_call: TRBV7-8; cdr3_nt: TGTGCCAGTTTCGTGGGACTAGCATTTGTAGATGAGCAGTTCTTC; cdr3_aa: CASFVGLAFVDEQFF
clone_size: .; j_call: TRBJ2-3; d_call: .; cdr3_length: 10; v_call: TRBV20-1; cdr3_nt: TGCAGTGCTCCCGTGGATACGCAGTATTTT; cdr3_aa: CSAPVDTQYF
clone_size: .; j_call: TRBJ2-2; d_call: TRBD1; cdr3_length: 14; v_call: TRBV2; cdr3_nt: TGTGCCAACCCGGACAGGGGCAGGACCGGGGAGCTGTTTTTT; cdr3_aa: CANPDRGRTGELFF
clone_size: few; j_call: TRBJ1-1; d_call: TRBD1; cdr3_length: 15; v_call: TRBV5-1; cdr3_nt: TGCGCCAGCAGCGAAACCGGGACAGGTAACACTGAAGCTTTCTTT; cdr3_aa: CASSETGTGNTEAFF
clone_size: .; j_call: TRBJ1-6; d_call: TRBD1; cdr3_length: 14; v_call: TRBV6-5; cdr3_nt: TGTGCCAGCACCCCGACAGGGATGGATTCACCCCTCCACTTT; cdr3_aa: CASTPTGMDSPLHF
clone_size: once; j_call: TRBJ2-2; d_call: TRBD1; cdr3_length: 14; v_call: TRBV11-3; cdr3_nt: TGTGCCAGCAGCATTCGACAGGGTACCGGGGAGCTGTTTTTT; cdr3_aa: CASSIRQGTGELFF
clone_size: .; j_call: TRBJ1-4; d_call: .; cdr3_length: 12; v_call: TRBV15; cdr3_nt: TGTGCCACCAGCAGCCTAGACGAAAAACTGTTTTTT; cdr3_aa: CATSSLDEKLFF
clone_size: .; j_call: TRBJ1-6; d_call: .; cdr3_length: 14; v_call: TRBV7-8; cdr3_nt: TGTGCCAGCAGCTTAACCAGGGCTAATTCACCCCTCCACTTT; cdr3_aa: CASSLTRANSPLHF
clone_size: .; j_call: TRBJ2-1; d_call: .; cdr3_length: 17; v_call: TRBV12-5; cdr3_nt: TGTGCTAGTGGTTTTCGGTCCACGGACACTTCCTACAATGAGCAGTTCTTC; cdr3_aa: CASGFRSTDTSYNEQFF
clone_size: .; j_call: TRBJ1-1; d_call: TRBD1; cdr3_length: 16; v_call: TRBV30; cdr3_nt: TGTGCCTGGAGTTTGTACAGGGGGCTGAAGTTGACTGAAGCTTTCTTT; cdr3_aa: CAWSLYRGLKLTEAFF
clone_size: .; j_call: TRBJ1-2; d_call: .; cdr3_length: 13; v_call: TRBV6-5; cdr3_nt: TGTGCCAGCAGTTACCTGGGCGGGGTCGGCTACACCTTC; cdr3_aa: CASSYLGGVGYTF
clone_size: .; j_call: TRBJ1-1; d_call: TRBD1; cdr3_length: 15; v_call: TRBV7-3; cdr3_nt: TGTGCCAGCAGACCTTCCTCTTTACAGGGGGGTGAAGCTTTCTTT; cdr3_aa: CASRPSSLQGGEAFF
clone_size: .; j_call: TRBJ2-7; d_call: .; cdr3_length: 17; v_call: TRBV19; cdr3_nt: TGTGCCAGTAGTACCCCCGTCCGGCAGGGAAGAGGCCACGAGCAGTACTTC; cdr3_aa: CASSTPVRQGRGHEQYF
clone_size: .; j_call: TRBJ1-5; d_call: .; cdr3_length: 16; v_call: TRBV18; cdr3_nt: TGTGCCAGCTCACCGCCGGGGGGCCCGAGCAATCAGCCCCAGCATTTT; cdr3_aa: CASSPPGGPSNQPQHF
clone_size: .; j_call: TRBJ1-1; d_call: TRBD1; cdr3_length: 17; v_call: TRBV5-1; cdr3_nt: TGCGCCAGCAGCCCCGGGACAGGGGGCGAGGGGAGCACTGAAGCTTTCTTT; cdr3_aa: CASSPGTGGEGSTEAFF
clone_size: .; j_call: TRBJ2-7; d_call: .; cdr3_length: 14; v_call: TRBV5-1; cdr3_nt: TGCGCCAGCAGCTTGACAGGAAACTCCTACGAGCAGTACTTC; cdr3_aa: CASSLTGNSYEQYF
clone_size: .; j_call: TRBJ2-3; d_call: .; cdr3_length: 15; v_call: TRBV7-2; cdr3_nt: TGTGCCAGCAGCTGGCGGTCTACCGGCACAGATACGCAGTATTTT; cdr3_aa: CASSWRSTGTDTQYF
clone_size: .; j_call: TRBJ2-7; d_call: .; cdr3_length: 14; v_call: TRBV5-1; cdr3_nt: TGCGCCAGCAGCTGGACCGGGAAAGACTACGAGCAGTACTTC; cdr3_aa: CASSWTGKDYEQYF
clone_size: .; j_call: TRBJ2-7; d_call: TRBD1; cdr3_length: 15; v_call: TRBV7-9; cdr3_nt: TGTGCCAGCAGCTTCGGCCAGACAGGGACGGACGAGCAGTACTTC; cdr3_aa: CASSFGQTGTDEQYF
clone_size: .; j_call: TRBJ2-5; d_call: TRBD1; cdr3_length: 13; v_call: TRBV6-1; cdr3_nt: TGTGCCAGCAGCGACAGGGGTGGAGGGACCCAGTACTTC; cdr3_aa: CASSDRGGGTQYF
clone_size: .; j_call: TRBJ2-1; d_call: TRBD2; cdr3_length: 16; v_call: TRBV5-4; cdr3_nt: TGTGCCAGCAGGTCTATTAGCGGGGGGGCCGCCAATGAGCAGTTCTTC; cdr3_aa: CASRSISGGAANEQFF
clone_size: few; j_call: TRBJ2-3; d_call: TRBD2; cdr3_length: 15; v_call: TRBV7-3; cdr3_nt: TGTGCCAGCAGCTACCCTAGCGGGAGGCACACTACGCAGTATTTT; cdr3_aa: CASSYPSGRHTTQYF
clone_size: .; j_call: TRBJ2-7; d_call: .; cdr3_length: 13; v_call: TRBV2; cdr3_nt: TGTGCCAGCAGTGTCGGCCCAGGAAACGAGCAGTACTTC; cdr3_aa: CASSVGPGNEQYF